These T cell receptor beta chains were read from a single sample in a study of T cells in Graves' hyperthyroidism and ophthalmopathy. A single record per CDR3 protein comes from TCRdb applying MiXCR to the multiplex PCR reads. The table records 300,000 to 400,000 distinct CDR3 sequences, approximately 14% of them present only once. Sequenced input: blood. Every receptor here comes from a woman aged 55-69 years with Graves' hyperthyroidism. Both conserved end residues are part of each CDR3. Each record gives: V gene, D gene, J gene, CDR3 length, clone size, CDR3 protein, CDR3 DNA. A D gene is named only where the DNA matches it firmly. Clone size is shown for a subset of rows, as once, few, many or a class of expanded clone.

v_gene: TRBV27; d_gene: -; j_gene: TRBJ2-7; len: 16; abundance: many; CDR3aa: CASSSALGRGGNEQYF; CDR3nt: TGTGCCAGCAGTTCCGCCCTGGGCAGGGGGGGGAACGAGCAGTACTTC
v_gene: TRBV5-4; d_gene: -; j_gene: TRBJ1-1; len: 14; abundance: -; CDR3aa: CASSLIRQNTEAFF; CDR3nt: TGTGCCAGCAGCTTGATAAGACAGAACACTGAAGCTTTCTTT
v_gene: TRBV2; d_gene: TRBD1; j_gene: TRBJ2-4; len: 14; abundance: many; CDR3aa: CASSRTGAKNIQYF; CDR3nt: TGTGCCAGCAGCCGGACAGGGGCCAAAAACATTCAGTACTTC
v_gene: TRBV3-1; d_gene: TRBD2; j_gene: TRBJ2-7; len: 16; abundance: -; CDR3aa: CASSQDVAGAPYEQYF; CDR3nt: TGTGCCAGCAGCCAAGATGTAGCGGGAGCACCCTACGAGCAGTACTTC
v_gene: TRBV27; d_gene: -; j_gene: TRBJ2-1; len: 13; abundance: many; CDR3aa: CAAGKKSYNEQFF; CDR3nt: TGTGCCGCAGGGAAAAAAAGCTACAATGAGCAGTTCTTC
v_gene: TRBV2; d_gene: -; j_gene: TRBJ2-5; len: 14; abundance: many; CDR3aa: CASSRGISQETQYF; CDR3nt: TGTGCCAGCAGTCGAGGCATCAGCCAAGAGACCCAGTACTTC
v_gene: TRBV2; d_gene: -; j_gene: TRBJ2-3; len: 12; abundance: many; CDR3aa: CASSETGDTQYF; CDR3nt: TGTGCCAGCAGTGAAACCGGGGATACGCAGTATTTT
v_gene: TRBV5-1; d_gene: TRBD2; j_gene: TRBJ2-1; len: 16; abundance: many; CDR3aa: CASSLVAGGSYNEQFF; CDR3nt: TGTGCCAGCAGCTTAGTGGCGGGAGGATCCTACAATGAGCAGTTCTTC
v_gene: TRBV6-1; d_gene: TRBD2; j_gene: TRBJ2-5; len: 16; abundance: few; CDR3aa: CASSELRLGGTETQYF; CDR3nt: TGTGCCAGCAGTGAGCTGCGTTTGGGGGGGACAGAGACCCAGTACTTC
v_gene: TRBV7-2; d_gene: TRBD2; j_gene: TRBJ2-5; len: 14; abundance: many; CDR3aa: CASSLDGSGGTQYF; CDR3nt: TGTGCCAGCAGCTTAGATGGTTCGGGAGGGACCCAGTACTTC
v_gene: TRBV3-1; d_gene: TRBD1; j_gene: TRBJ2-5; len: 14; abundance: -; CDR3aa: CASSQATGEETQYF; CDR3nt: TGTGCCAGCAGCCAAGCTACAGGGGAAGAGACCCAGTACTTC
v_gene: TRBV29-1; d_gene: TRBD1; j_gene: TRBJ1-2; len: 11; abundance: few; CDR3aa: CSAGQGVGYTF; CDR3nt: TGCAGCGCTGGACAGGGGGTCGGCTACACCTTC
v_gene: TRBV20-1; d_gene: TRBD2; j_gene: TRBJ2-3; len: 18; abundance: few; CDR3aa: CSAQSPSGRASSTDTQYF; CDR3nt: TGCAGTGCTCAGTCACCTAGCGGGAGGGCCTCTTCCACAGATACGCAGTATTTT
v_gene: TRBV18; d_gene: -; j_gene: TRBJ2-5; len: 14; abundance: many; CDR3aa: CASSPPDYPRGQYF; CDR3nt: TGTGCCAGCTCACCGCCCGACTATCCTCGGGGCCAGTACTTC
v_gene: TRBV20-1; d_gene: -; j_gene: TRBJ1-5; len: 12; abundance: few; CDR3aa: CSASSANQPQHF; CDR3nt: TGCAGTGCTAGCTCCGCTAATCAGCCCCAGCATTTT
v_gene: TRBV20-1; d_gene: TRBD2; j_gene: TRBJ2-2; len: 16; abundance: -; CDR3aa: CSVGRPGLQNTGELFF; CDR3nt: TGCAGTGTTGGTAGACCGGGACTACAAAACACCGGGGAGCTGTTTTTT
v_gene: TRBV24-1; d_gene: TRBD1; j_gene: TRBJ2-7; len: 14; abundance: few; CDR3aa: CATSDRTGSYEQYF; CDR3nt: TGTGCCACCAGTGACCGGACAGGGTCCTACGAGCAGTACTTC
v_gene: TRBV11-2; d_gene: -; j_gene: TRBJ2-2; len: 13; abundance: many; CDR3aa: CASSLDHPGELFF; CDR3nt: TGTGCCAGCAGCTTAGATCACCCCGGGGAGCTGTTTTTT
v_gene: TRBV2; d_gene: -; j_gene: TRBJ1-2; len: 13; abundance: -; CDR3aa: CASSLNAAYGYTF; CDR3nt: TGTGCCAGCAGTCTAAATGCAGCCTATGGCTACACCTTC
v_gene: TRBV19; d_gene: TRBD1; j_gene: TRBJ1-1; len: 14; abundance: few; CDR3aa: CASSRGTDNTEAFF; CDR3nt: TGTGCCAGTAGTAGAGGGACAGACAACACTGAAGCTTTCTTT
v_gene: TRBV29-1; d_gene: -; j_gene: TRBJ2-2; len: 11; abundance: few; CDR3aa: CSVASRGELFF; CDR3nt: TGCAGCGTCGCTAGCCGTGGGGAGCTGTTTTTT
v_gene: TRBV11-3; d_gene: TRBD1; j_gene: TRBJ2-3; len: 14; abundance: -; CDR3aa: CASSRRQGMDTQYF; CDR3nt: TGTGCCAGCAGCCGACGACAGGGGATGGATACGCAGTATTTT
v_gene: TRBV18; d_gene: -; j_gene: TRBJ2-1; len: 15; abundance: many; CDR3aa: CASSPRTGRDNEQFF; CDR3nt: TGTGCCAGCTCACCAAGAACAGGAAGGGACAATGAGCAGTTCTTC
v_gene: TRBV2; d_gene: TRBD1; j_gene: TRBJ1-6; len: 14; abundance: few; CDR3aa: CASSGQGGGSPLHF; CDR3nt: TGTGCCAGCAGTGGACAGGGTGGGGGTTCACCCCTCCACTTT
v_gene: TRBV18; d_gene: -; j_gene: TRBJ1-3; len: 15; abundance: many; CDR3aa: CASSPPGRNVNTIYF; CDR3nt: TGTGCCAGCTCACCACCGGGAAGAAACGTAAACACCATATATTTT
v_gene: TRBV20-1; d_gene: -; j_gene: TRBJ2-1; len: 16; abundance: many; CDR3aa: CSARDRGPMPYNEQFF; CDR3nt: TGCAGTGCTAGAGATAGGGGCCCCATGCCATACAATGAGCAGTTCTTC
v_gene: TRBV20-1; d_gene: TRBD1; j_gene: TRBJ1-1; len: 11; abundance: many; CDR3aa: CSATGGTEAFF; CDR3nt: TGCAGTGCGACAGGGGGCACTGAAGCTTTCTTT
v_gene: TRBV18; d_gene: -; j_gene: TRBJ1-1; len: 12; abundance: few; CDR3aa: CASSPQTAEAFF; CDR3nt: TGTGCCAGCTCACCCCAGACAGCTGAAGCTTTCTTT
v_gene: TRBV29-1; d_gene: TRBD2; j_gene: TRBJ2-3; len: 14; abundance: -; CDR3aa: CSVAIAGGQDTQYF; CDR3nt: TGCAGCGTTGCAATAGCGGGAGGACAAGATACGCAGTATTTT
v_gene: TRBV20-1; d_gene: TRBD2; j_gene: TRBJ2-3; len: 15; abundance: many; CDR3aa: CSARPTSGSADTQYF; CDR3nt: TGCAGTGCTAGACCTACTAGCGGGAGTGCAGATACGCAGTATTTT
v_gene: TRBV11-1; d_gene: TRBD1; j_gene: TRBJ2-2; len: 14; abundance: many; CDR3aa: CASRGQGDTGELFF; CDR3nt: TGTGCCAGCAGGGGACAGGGGGACACCGGGGAGCTGTTTTTT
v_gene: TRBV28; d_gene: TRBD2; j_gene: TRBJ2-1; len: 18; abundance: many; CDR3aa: CASSTTSGGVGSYNEQFF; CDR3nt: TGTGCCAGCAGTACGACTAGCGGGGGGGTGGGGTCCTACAATGAGCAGTTCTTC
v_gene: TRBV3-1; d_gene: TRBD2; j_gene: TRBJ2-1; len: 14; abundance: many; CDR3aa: CASSQDATGGGQFF; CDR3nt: TGTGCCAGCAGCCAAGATGCGACGGGAGGAGGGCAGTTCTTC
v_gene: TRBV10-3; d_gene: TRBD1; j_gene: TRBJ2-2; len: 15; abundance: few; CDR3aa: CAISRQGGNTGELFF; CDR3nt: TGTGCCATCAGCCGACAGGGTGGGAACACCGGGGAGCTGTTTTTT
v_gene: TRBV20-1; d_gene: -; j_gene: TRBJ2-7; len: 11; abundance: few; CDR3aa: CSAYDDYEQYF; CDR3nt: TGCAGTGCTTACGACGATTACGAGCAGTACTTC
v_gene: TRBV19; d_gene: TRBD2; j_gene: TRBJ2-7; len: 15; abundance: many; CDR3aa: CASSIGTSGRYEQYF; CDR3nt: TGTGCCAGTAGTATTGGTACTAGCGGGAGGTACGAGCAGTACTTC
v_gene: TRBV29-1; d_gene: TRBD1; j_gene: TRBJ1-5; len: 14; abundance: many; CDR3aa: CSSLPRGHNQPQHF; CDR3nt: TGCAGTAGTCTCCCCAGGGGGCACAATCAGCCCCAGCATTTT
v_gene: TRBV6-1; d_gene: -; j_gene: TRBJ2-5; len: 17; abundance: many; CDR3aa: CASILESVGVPQETQYF; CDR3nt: TGTGCCAGCATCCTTGAATCGGTGGGAGTTCCGCAAGAGACCCAGTACTTC
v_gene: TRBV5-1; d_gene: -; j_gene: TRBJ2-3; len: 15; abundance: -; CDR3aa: CASKGRQASTDTQYF; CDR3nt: TGCGCCAGCAAGGGAAGACAGGCCAGCACAGATACGCAGTATTTT
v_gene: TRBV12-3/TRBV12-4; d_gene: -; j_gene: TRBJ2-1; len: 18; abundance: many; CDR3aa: CASSLRTMGARLANEQFF; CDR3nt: TGTGCCAGCAGTTTAAGAACTATGGGGGCCCGTTTGGCGAATGAGCAGTTCTTC
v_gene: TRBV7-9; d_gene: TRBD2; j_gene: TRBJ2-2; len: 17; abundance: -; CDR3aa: CASSLEASGANTGELFF; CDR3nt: TGTGCCAGCAGCTTAGAGGCTAGCGGGGCGAACACCGGGGAGCTGTTTTTT
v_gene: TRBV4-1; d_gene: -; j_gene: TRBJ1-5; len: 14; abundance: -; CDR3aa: CASSQDEGLGPQHF; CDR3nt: TGCGCCAGCAGCCAAGATGAGGGTCTGGGGCCCCAGCATTTT
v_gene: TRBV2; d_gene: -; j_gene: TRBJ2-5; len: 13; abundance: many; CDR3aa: CASESQSPETQYF; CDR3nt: TGTGCCAGCGAATCCCAGTCACCAGAGACCCAGTACTTC
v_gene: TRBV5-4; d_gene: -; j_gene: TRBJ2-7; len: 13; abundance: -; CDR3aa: CASGRGQIYEQYF; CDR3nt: TGTGCCAGCGGTAGAGGGCAAATCTACGAGCAGTACTTC
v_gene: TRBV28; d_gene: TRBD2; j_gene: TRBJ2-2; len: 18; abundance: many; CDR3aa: CASSFYLAGVLNTGELFF; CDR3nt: TGTGCCAGCAGTTTCTACCTAGCGGGAGTTCTGAACACCGGGGAGCTGTTTTTT
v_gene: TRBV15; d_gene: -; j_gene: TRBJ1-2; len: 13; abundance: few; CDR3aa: CATSRGGLYGYTF; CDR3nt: TGTGCCACCAGCAGAGGTGGCCTGTATGGCTACACCTTC
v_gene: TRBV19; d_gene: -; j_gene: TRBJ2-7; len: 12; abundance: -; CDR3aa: CASSTDSYEQYF; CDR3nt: TGTGCCAGTAGTACGGACTCCTACGAGCAGTACTTC
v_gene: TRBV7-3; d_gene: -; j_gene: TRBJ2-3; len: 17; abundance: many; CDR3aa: CASSPRAVAFIGDTQYF; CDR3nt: TGTGCCAGCAGCCCACGCGCCGTAGCCTTTATTGGGGATACGCAGTATTTT
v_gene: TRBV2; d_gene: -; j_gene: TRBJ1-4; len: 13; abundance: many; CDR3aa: CASLQGAGEKLFF; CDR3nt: TGTGCCAGCCTACAGGGCGCCGGTGAAAAACTGTTTTTT
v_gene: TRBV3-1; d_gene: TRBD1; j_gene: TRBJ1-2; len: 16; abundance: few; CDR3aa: CASSQEQGARSYGYTF; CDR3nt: TGTGCCAGCAGCCAAGAACAGGGGGCGAGAAGCTATGGCTACACCTTC
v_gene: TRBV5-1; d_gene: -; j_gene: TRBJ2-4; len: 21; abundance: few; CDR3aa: CASSFWGESMGGRLAKNIQYF; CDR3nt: TGCGCCAGCAGCTTTTGGGGAGAGTCCATGGGGGGCCGGCTAGCCAAAAACATTCAGTACTTC
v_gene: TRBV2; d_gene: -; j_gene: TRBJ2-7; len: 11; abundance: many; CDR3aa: CASRGPYEQYF; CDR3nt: TGTGCCAGCAGGGGCCCCTACGAGCAGTACTTC
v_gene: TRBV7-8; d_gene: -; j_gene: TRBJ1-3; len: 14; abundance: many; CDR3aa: CASGEGSSGNTIYF; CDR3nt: TGTGCCAGCGGAGAGGGCAGCTCTGGAAACACCATATATTTT
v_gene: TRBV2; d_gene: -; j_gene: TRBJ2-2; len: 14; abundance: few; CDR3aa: CASSTGLDTGELFF; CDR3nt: TGTGCCAGCAGTACGGGACTCGACACCGGGGAGCTGTTTTTT
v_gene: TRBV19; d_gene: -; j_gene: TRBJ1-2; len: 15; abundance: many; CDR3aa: CASRTNPPGNYGYTF; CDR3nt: TGTGCCAGTAGAACAAACCCTCCCGGAAACTATGGCTACACCTTC
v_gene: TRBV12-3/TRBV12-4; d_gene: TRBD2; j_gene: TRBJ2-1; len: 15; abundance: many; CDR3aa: CASRFLAGDYNEQFF; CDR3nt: TGTGCCAGCAGGTTTCTAGCGGGAGACTACAATGAGCAGTTCTTC
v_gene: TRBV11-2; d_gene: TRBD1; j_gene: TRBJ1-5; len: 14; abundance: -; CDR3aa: CASSSSTGDQPQHF; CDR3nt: TGTGCCAGCAGCTCCTCGACAGGGGATCAGCCCCAGCATTTT
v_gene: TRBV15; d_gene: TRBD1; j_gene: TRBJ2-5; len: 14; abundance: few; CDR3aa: CATSTWDSQETQYF; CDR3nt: TGTGCCACCAGCACCTGGGACAGCCAAGAGACCCAGTACTTC
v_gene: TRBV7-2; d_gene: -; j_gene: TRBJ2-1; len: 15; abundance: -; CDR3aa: CASSSPASGFNEQFF; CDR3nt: TGTGCCAGCAGCTCCCCGGCTAGTGGGTTCAATGAGCAGTTCTTC
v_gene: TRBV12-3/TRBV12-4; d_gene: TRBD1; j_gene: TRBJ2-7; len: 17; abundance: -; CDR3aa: CASSLGDPGQGTYEQYF; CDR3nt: TGTGCCAGCAGTTTAGGGGACCCGGGACAGGGCACCTACGAGCAGTACTTC